This T cell receptor beta chain came from a study of CD8 T cells in Susac syndrome. With random hexamers, about 0.45 to 1 ug RNA was reverse transcribed. TCRdb analysed the immunoSEQ multiplex PCR reads with MiXCR anew, one entry per CDR3 protein. Of around 99,000 distinct CDR3 sequences in the sample, less than 97% are singletons; the top ten hold 0.096%. TCR beta from blood CD8+ and CD4+ T cells was sequenced. Trimming at V came to 3 bases and at J to 2 bases, leaving 8 bases not matched to a gene. The CDR3 extends over 16 amino acids. In germline, CDR1 is SGDLS, CDR2 YYNGEE. The rearrangement joins TRBV9 to TRBJ2-1; 7 bases align to TRBD1. The clonotype comes from a human donor in good health. Sample: CD4+ T cells from PBMCs. The DNA for the CDR3 is TGTGCCAGCAGCGAGACACAGGGGTGGGCCTACAATGAGCAGTTCTTC. Its protein product is CASSETQGWAYNEQFF.